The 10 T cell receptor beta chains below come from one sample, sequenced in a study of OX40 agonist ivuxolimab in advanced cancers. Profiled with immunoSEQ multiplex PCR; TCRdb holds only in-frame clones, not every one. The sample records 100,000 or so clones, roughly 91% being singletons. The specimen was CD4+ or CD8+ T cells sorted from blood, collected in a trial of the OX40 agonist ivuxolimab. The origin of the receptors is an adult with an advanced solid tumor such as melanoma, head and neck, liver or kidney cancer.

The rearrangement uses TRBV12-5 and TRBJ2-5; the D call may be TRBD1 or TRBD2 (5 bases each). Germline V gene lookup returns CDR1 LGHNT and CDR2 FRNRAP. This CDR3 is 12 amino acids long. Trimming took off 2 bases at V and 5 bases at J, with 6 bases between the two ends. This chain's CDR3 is CASGLRDETQYF. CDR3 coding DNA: TGTGCTAGTGGTTTGAGGGACGAGACCCAGTACTTC.

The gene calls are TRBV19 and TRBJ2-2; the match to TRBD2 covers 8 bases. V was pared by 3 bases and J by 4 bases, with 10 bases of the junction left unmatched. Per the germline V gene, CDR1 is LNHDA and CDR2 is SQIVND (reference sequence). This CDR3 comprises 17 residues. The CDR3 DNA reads TGTGCCAGTAGTATCATCCCCGGGGGGGCTCGCACCGGGGAGCTGTTTTTT. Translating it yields CASSIIPGGARTGELFF.

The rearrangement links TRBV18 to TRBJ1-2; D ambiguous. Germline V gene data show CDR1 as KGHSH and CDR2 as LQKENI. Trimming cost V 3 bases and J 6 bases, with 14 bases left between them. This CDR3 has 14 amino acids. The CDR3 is CASSPGLFVDGYTF. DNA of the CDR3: TGTGCCAGCTCACCGGGCCTCTTTGTGGATGGCTACACCTTC. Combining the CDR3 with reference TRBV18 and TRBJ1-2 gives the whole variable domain NAGVMQNPRHLVRRRGQEARLRCSPMKGHSHVYWYRQLPEEGLKFMVYLQKENIIDESGMPKERFSAEFPKEGPSILRIQQVVRGDSAAYFCASSPGLFVDGYTFGSGTRLTVV.

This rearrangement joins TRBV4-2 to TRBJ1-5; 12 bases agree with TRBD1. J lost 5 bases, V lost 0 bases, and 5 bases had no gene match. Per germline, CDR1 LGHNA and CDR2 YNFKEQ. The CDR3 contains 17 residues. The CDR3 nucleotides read TGTGCCAGCAGCCAAGAGCCCGGGACAGGGGGCGATCAGCCCCAGCATTTT. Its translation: CASSQEPGTGGDQPQHF.

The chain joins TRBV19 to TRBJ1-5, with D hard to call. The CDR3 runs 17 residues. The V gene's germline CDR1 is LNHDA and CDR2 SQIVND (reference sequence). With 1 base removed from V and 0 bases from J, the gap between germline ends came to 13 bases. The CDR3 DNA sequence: TGTGCCAGTAGTATAGTTGGCAGTAAATATAGCAATCAGCCCCAGCATTTT. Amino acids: CASSIVGSKYSNQPQHF.

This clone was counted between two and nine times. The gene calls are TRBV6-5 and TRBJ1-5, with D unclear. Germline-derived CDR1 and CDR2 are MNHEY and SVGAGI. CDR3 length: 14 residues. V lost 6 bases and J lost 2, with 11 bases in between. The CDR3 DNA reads TGTGCCAGCAGGGAGGGCAGCGGCAATCAGCCCCAGCATTTT. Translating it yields CASREGSGNQPQHF.

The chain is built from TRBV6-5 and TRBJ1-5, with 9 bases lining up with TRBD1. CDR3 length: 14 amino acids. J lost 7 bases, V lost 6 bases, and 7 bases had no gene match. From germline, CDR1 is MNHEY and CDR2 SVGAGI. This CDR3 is CASRTDRGKQPQHF. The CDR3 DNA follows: TGTGCCAGCAGGACCGACAGGGGGAAACAGCCCCAGCATTTT.

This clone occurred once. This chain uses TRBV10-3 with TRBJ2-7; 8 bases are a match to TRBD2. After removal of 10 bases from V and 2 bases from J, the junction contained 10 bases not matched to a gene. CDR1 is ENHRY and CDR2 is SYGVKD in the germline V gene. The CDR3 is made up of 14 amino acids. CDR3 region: CATDREGGPYEQYF. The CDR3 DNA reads TGTGCCACCGACCGGGAGGGGGGCCCCTACGAGCAGTACTTC.

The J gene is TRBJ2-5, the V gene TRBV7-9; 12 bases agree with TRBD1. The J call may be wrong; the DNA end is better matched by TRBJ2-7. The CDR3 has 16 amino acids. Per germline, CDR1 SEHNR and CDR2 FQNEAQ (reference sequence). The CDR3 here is CASSLGLWDRGLEQYF. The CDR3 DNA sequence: TGTGCCAGCAGCTTAGGGCTTTGGGACAGGGGGCTCGAGCAGTACTTC.

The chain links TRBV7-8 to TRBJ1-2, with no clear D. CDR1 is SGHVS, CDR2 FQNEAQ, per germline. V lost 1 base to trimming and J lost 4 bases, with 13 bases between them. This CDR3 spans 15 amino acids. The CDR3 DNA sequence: TGTGCCAGCAGCTTAGTGGTAGGGCAGACCTATGGCTACACCTTC. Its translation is CASSLVVGQTYGYTF.